The rows below give T cell receptor beta chains drawn from one sample of a study of CXCR3-negative and CXCR3-positive naive CD8 T cells. From the 5' RACE reads, TCRdb lists one entry per CDR3 protein and no DNA. This specimen shows about 89,000 distinct CDR3 sequences; the ten leading clones hold approximately 0.53%. The sequenced sample consisted of naive CXCR3+ CD8+ T cells from blood. The receptor source for this set is a human donor in good health. Some clones in this sample may be carry-over from other donors' samples. Each CDR3 is given with its conserved first and last residue. Each record gives: CDR3 length, J gene, V gene, CDR3 protein.

length: 14; J: TRBJ2-7; V: TRBV28; CDR3: CASSFLAGPYEQYF
length: 15; J: TRBJ1-5; V: TRBV7-6; CDR3: CASSLVEGLDQPQHF
length: 12; J: TRBJ2-1; V: TRBV6-4; CDR3: CASSVSNFEQFF
length: 16; J: TRBJ2-2; V: TRBV6-2/TRBV6-3; CDR3: CASGVRGTFLPGELFF
length: 16; J: TRBJ2-1; V: TRBV20-1; CDR3: CSARDPQESSYNEQFF
length: 13; J: TRBJ2-1; V: TRBV4-1; CDR3: CASTHDLYNEQFF
length: 15; J: TRBJ2-1; V: TRBV29-1; CDR3: CSVGQGPISYNEQFF
length: 13; J: TRBJ2-7; V: TRBV4-3; CDR3: CASSQAGHNEQYF
length: 15; J: TRBJ2-1; V: TRBV6-4; CDR3: CASSGGTSGGNEQFF
length: 17; J: TRBJ2-3; V: TRBV28; CDR3: CASSPSAPGSTTDTQYF
length: 16; J: TRBJ2-1; V: TRBV29-1; CDR3: CSVEVTGVSTYNEQFF
length: 13; J: TRBJ2-1; V: TRBV21-1; CDR3: CASSRQGHNEQFF
length: 13; J: TRBJ2-5; V: TRBV28; CDR3: CASSFGTQETKYF
length: 19; J: TRBJ2-6; V: TRBV6-6; CDR3: CASSGVGGVPPSGANVLTF
length: 13; J: TRBJ2-3; V: TRBV7-6; CDR3: CASSWDFTDTQYF
length: 14; J: TRBJ2-7; V: TRBV20-1; CDR3: CSASTGQGPHEQYF
length: 15; J: TRBJ2-3; V: TRBV7-3; CDR3: CASSLSGGRSDTQYF
length: 15; J: TRBJ2-5; V: TRBV7-8; CDR3: CASSLVVGTDGTQYF
length: 14; J: TRBJ1-1; V: TRBV19; CDR3: CASSPDRGGTEAFF
length: 14; J: TRBJ1-1; V: TRBV6-5; CDR3: CASSSGRLNTEAFF
length: 15; J: TRBJ2-5; V: TRBV7-9; CDR3: CASSSGRDSQETQYF
length: 15; J: TRBJ2-6; V: TRBV27; CDR3: CASSLLGAGANVLTF
length: 11; J: TRBJ2-3; V: TRBV6-5; CDR3: CASSFSDTQYF
length: 15; J: TRBJ2-7; V: TRBV27; CDR3: CASSLQGGRAHEQYF
length: 13; J: TRBJ1-1; V: TRBV20-1; CDR3: CSASSGGATEAFF
length: 12; J: TRBJ2-7; V: TRBV20-1; CDR3: CSALGTNYEQYF
length: 13; J: TRBJ2-4; V: TRBV12-3/TRBV12-4; CDR3: CASTSVGGDIQYF
length: 11; J: TRBJ1-2; V: TRBV29-1; CDR3: CPGLHAYGYTF
length: 13; J: TRBJ2-3; V: TRBV5-5; CDR3: CASSTTFTDTQYF
length: 15; J: TRBJ2-5; V: TRBV27; CDR3: CASSRYLAQQETQYF
length: 14; J: TRBJ2-7; V: TRBV28; CDR3: CASSPVRGRYEQYF
length: 16; J: TRBJ2-3; V: TRBV11-2; CDR3: CASRPFEGGPRDTQYF
length: 14; J: TRBJ1-5; V: TRBV6-2/TRBV6-3; CDR3: CASSYEYSNQPQHF
length: 14; J: TRBJ2-1; V: TRBV12-3/TRBV12-4; CDR3: CASRAGGSYNEQFF
length: 16; J: TRBJ2-1; V: TRBV4-1; CDR3: CASSHTSGGAVDEQFF
length: 18; J: TRBJ1-6; V: TRBV10-3; CDR3: CAISESDVGSSYNSPLHF
length: 17; J: TRBJ2-5; V: TRBV5-4; CDR3: CASTFLNSAVAQETQYF
length: 15; J: TRBJ2-7; V: TRBV20-1; CDR3: CSARDGPAPRYEQYF
length: 17; J: TRBJ2-6; V: TRBV12-5; CDR3: CASGFGTGSAGANVLTF
length: 13; J: TRBJ1-5; V: TRBV27; CDR3: CASSRGGNQPQHF
length: 12; J: TRBJ2-1; V: TRBV20-1; CDR3: CSAYRDSHEQFF
length: 14; J: TRBJ2-4; V: TRBV28; CDR3: CASSPTTGSSGQYF
length: 11; J: TRBJ2-7; V: TRBV10-3; CDR3: CAISGSYEQYF
length: 14; J: TRBJ2-1; V: TRBV7-2; CDR3: CASSLTSGDNEQFF
length: 12; J: TRBJ2-3; V: TRBV12-3/TRBV12-4; CDR3: CASSDGALGQYF
length: 14; J: TRBJ2-1; V: TRBV29-1; CDR3: CSECRDGSYNEQFF
length: 20; J: TRBJ2-1; V: TRBV4-1; CDR3: CASSQEPYLAGGSSYNEQFF
length: 18; J: TRBJ2-3; V: TRBV9; CDR3: CASSVAATTDYNTDTQYF
length: 13; J: TRBJ2-2; V: TRBV25-1; CDR3: CASSGDISGELFF
length: 13; J: TRBJ1-2; V: TRBV12-3/TRBV12-4; CDR3: CASSKATSYGYTF
length: 13; J: TRBJ2-2; V: TRBV6-2/TRBV6-3; CDR3: CAVGGVNTGELFF
length: 11; J: TRBJ2-7; V: TRBV7-9; CDR3: CASTYSYEQYF
length: 14; J: TRBJ2-1; V: TRBV29-1; CDR3: CSVETGTVYNEQFF
length: 13; J: TRBJ2-7; V: TRBV6-2/TRBV6-3; CDR3: CASSHRGPYEQYF
length: 16; J: TRBJ2-1; V: TRBV29-1; CDR3: CSVEDQDRKTYNEQFF
length: 14; J: TRBJ1-1; V: TRBV27; CDR3: CASRRTGANTEAFF
length: 14; J: TRBJ2-5; V: TRBV3-1; CDR3: CASSQAGRKETQYF
length: 12; J: TRBJ1-2; V: TRBV29-1; CDR3: CSVEAVNYGYTF